A selection of T cell receptor beta chains follows, all from one sample in a study of T cell responses to AZD1222 COVID-19 vaccine. Data came from immunoSEQ multiplex PCR; TCRdb stores just in-frame clones and leaves some out. Here the sample spans about 120,000 clones, about 92% being singletons. The sequencing used peripheral blood, collected 28 days after the second AZD1222 dose. The source is an adult who received the AZD1222 COVID-19 vaccine. Each CDR3 is given with its conserved first and last residue. D genes are given only for firm matches. Expanded clones get a size class; other rows say once, few or many, or leave the size out.

abundance: once; j_gene: TRBJ2-3; d_gene: NA; v_gene: TRBV18; CDR3nt: TGTGCCAGCTCACCTCAAAACACAGATACGCAGTATTTT; CDR3aa: CASSPQNTDTQYF
abundance: NA; j_gene: TRBJ1-2; d_gene: NA; v_gene: TRBV12-3/TRBV12-4; CDR3nt: TGTGCCAGCAGTTACGTAGGGGGGATCGGCTACACCTTC; CDR3aa: CASSYVGGIGYTF
abundance: NA; j_gene: TRBJ2-3; d_gene: TRBD2; v_gene: TRBV19; CDR3nt: TGTGCCAGTACCCTGGGGCGGGGGAGCACAGATACGCAGTATTTT; CDR3aa: CASTLGRGSTDTQYF
abundance: NA; j_gene: TRBJ2-7; d_gene: NA; v_gene: TRBV2; CDR3nt: TGTGCCAGCAGTGAAAGGGCAGGGATAGGCTACGAGCAGTACTTC; CDR3aa: CASSERAGIGYEQYF
abundance: NA; j_gene: TRBJ2-6; d_gene: TRBD1; v_gene: TRBV5-1; CDR3nt: TGCGCCAGCAGCCGCCGGCAGGGGGACTCTGGGGCCAACGTCCTGACTTTC; CDR3aa: CASSRRQGDSGANVLTF
abundance: NA; j_gene: TRBJ2-2; d_gene: TRBD1; v_gene: TRBV4-1; CDR3nt: TGCGCCAGCAGCCACGAACAGGGGTGGGCTCGGACCGGGGAGCTGTTTTTT; CDR3aa: CASSHEQGWARTGELFF
abundance: NA; j_gene: TRBJ1-2; d_gene: NA; v_gene: TRBV19; CDR3nt: TGTGCCAGTAGGACAGGCCTAAACTATGGCTACACCTTC; CDR3aa: CASRTGLNYGYTF
abundance: NA; j_gene: TRBJ2-3; d_gene: NA; v_gene: TRBV11-2; CDR3nt: TGTGCCAGCAGCTTAGAGGGCGGGGGCGGCACAGATACGCAGTATTTT; CDR3aa: CASSLEGGGGTDTQYF
abundance: NA; j_gene: TRBJ1-1; d_gene: TRBD1; v_gene: TRBV29-1; CDR3nt: TGCAGCGGGATGACAGGGGGCACTGAAGCTTTCTTT; CDR3aa: CSGMTGGTEAFF
abundance: NA; j_gene: TRBJ1-2; d_gene: NA; v_gene: TRBV6-2/TRBV6-3; CDR3nt: TGTGCCAGCAGTTTACGGGACTATGGCTACACCTTC; CDR3aa: CASSLRDYGYTF
abundance: NA; j_gene: TRBJ1-2; d_gene: NA; v_gene: TRBV6-1; CDR3nt: TGTGCCAGCAGTGACAGGGCGTTCTATGGCTACACCTTC; CDR3aa: CASSDRAFYGYTF
abundance: NA; j_gene: TRBJ1-4; d_gene: NA; v_gene: TRBV5-1; CDR3nt: TGCGCCAGCAGCTTGGACACGGGGGGTCAGCACGAAAAACTGTTTTTT; CDR3aa: CASSLDTGGQHEKLFF
abundance: once; j_gene: TRBJ2-6; d_gene: NA; v_gene: TRBV10-1; CDR3nt: TGCGCCAGTGAAGGGGGGGCCAACGTCCTGACTTTC; CDR3aa: CASEGGANVLTF
abundance: NA; j_gene: TRBJ1-5; d_gene: NA; v_gene: TRBV3-1/TRBV3-2; CDR3nt: TGTGCCAGCAGCCAATCATCCGGGGCCATCAATCAGCCCCAGCATTTT; CDR3aa: CASSQSSGAINQPQHF
abundance: once; j_gene: TRBJ2-2; d_gene: TRBD1; v_gene: TRBV5-1; CDR3nt: TGCGCCAGCAGCCACACCACAGGGGTAGTAGGGGGGGAGCTGTTTTTT; CDR3aa: CASSHTTGVVGGELFF
abundance: NA; j_gene: TRBJ1-5; d_gene: TRBD1; v_gene: TRBV10-3; CDR3nt: TGTGCCATCAGGGGACAGGTAGCCGATCAGCCCCAGCATTTT; CDR3aa: CAIRGQVADQPQHF
abundance: NA; j_gene: TRBJ2-1; d_gene: NA; v_gene: TRBV29-1; CDR3nt: TGCAGCGGTTCCTCTGTGGGAGGATGGGGTGAGCAGTTCTTC; CDR3aa: CSGSSVGGWGEQFF
abundance: once; j_gene: TRBJ1-1; d_gene: NA; v_gene: TRBV27; CDR3nt: TGTGCCAGCAAACCGGGACACCAGAACACTGAAGCTTTCTTT; CDR3aa: CASKPGHQNTEAFF
abundance: NA; j_gene: TRBJ1-1; d_gene: TRBD1; v_gene: TRBV5-1; CDR3nt: TGCGCCAGCAGCTTACCAGGGGGCCGGAACACTGAAGCTTTCTTT; CDR3aa: CASSLPGGRNTEAFF
abundance: NA; j_gene: TRBJ2-3; d_gene: NA; v_gene: TRBV19; CDR3nt: TGTGCCAGTAGTGCCCGCCGGGGCACAGATACGCAGTATTTT; CDR3aa: CASSARRGTDTQYF
abundance: NA; j_gene: TRBJ2-2; d_gene: NA; v_gene: TRBV5-8; CDR3nt: TGTGCCAGCAGCTTGGGTCAGGGGGAGGACACCGGGGAGCTGTTTTTT; CDR3aa: CASSLGQGEDTGELFF
abundance: NA; j_gene: TRBJ1-1; d_gene: TRBD1; v_gene: TRBV6-5; CDR3nt: TGTGCCAGCAGTTACTCCCAGGGGGGGGCGAACACTGAAGCTTTCTTT; CDR3aa: CASSYSQGGANTEAFF
abundance: NA; j_gene: TRBJ2-3; d_gene: NA; v_gene: TRBV6-5; CDR3nt: TGTGCCAGCAGTTGGCCGGGGACCACAGATACGCAGTATTTT; CDR3aa: CASSWPGTTDTQYF
abundance: NA; j_gene: TRBJ2-6; d_gene: TRBD2; v_gene: TRBV7-2; CDR3nt: TGTGCCAGCAGCCCCGGGGGGGTCGGGGCCAACGTCCTGACTTTC; CDR3aa: CASSPGGVGANVLTF
abundance: NA; j_gene: TRBJ1-1; d_gene: TRBD1; v_gene: TRBV4-3; CDR3nt: TGCGCCAGCAGCCAAGATCGGGGGCAGGGGGGTTTCTTT; CDR3aa: CASSQDRGQGGFF
abundance: NA; j_gene: TRBJ2-5; d_gene: NA; v_gene: TRBV5-1; CDR3nt: TGCGCCAGCAGCTTCGAAGGGTTTGGTGAGACCCAGTACTTC; CDR3aa: CASSFEGFGETQYF
abundance: NA; j_gene: TRBJ2-1; d_gene: TRBD2; v_gene: TRBV11-3; CDR3nt: TGTGCCAGCAGCTTAGTAGCGGGAGGCAATGAGCAGTTCTTC; CDR3aa: CASSLVAGGNEQFF